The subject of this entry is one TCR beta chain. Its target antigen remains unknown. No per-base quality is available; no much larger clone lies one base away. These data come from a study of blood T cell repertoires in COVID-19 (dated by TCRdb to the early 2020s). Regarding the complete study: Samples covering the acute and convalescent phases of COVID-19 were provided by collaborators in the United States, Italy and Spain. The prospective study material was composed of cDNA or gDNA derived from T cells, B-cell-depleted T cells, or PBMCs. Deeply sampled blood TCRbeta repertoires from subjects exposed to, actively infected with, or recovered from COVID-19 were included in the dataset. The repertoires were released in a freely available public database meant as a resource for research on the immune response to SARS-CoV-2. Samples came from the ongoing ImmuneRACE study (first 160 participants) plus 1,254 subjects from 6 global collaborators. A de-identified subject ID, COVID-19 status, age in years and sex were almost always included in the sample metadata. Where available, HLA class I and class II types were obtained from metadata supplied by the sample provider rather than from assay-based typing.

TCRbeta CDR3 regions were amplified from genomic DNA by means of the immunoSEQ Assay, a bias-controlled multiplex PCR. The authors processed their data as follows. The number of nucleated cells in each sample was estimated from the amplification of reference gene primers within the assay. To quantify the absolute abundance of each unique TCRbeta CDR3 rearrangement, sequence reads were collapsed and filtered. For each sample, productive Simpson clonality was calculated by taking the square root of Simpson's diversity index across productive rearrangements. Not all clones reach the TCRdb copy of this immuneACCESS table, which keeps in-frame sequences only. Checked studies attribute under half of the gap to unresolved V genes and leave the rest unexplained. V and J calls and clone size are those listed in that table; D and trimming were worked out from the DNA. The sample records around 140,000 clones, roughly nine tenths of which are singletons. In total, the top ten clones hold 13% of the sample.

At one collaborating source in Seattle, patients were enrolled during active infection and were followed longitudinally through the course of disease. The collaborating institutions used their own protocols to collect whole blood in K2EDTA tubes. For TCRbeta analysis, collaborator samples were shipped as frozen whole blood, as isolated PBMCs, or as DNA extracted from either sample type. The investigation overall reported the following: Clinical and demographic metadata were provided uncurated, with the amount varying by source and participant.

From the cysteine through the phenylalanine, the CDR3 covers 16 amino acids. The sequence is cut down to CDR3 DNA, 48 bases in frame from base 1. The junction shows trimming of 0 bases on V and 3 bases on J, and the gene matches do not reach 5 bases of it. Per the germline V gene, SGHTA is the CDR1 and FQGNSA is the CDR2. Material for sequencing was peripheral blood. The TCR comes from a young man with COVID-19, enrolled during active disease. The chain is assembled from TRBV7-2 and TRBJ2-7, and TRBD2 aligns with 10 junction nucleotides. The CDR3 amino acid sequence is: CASSLASGRKGYEQYF. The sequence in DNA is TGTGCCAGCAGCTTAGCTAGCGGGAGGAAGGGCTACGAGCAGTACTTC.